The entry that follows covers one T cell receptor beta chain sequence. Some clones are missing from TCRdb's copy, which holds only in-frame ones; the method was immunoSEQ multiplex PCR. The data contain 200,000 or so clones, 88% of them singletons. The data belong to a study of blood T cell repertoires in COVID-19. Per the germline V gene, CDR1 is MDHEN and CDR2 is SYDVKM. The CDR3 runs 13 residues. V lost 3 bases to trimming and J lost 3 bases, with 8 bases between them. Source material: PBMCs or T cells enriched from blood (not recorded which). The V and J genes are TRBV28 and TRBJ1-1; unclear D gene. The clonotype was recovered from a woman in her 30s who had been exposed to COVID-19. CDR3 region: CASSLKTHTEAFF. For the CDR3, the DNA is TGTGCCAGCAGTTTGAAGACTCACACTGAAGCTTTCTTT.